Presented here are 27 T cell receptor beta chains from one specimen sequenced in a study of T cells in localized non-small cell lung cancer. Only in-frame clones appear in the TCRdb table, and some are missing; sequencing was by immunoSEQ multiplex PCR. Among some 1,500 clones, more than 20% were seen once, and the ten largest hold 11%. The specimen comprised lung tumor tissue, sampled before any cancer treatment. Receptors originate from a woman aged 35 to 70 with stage III lung adenocarcinoma.

This clone was recorded a few times. This sequence joins TRBV2 and TRBJ2-5; 9 bases map to TRBD1. The CDR3 covers 16 residues. J lost 5 bases, V lost 3 bases, and 10 bases had no gene match. Germline CDR1 is SNHLY and CDR2 is FYNNEI. CDR3 amino acids: CASSDPEGQGLETQYF. In DNA, the CDR3 is TGTGCCAGCAGTGATCCCGAGGGACAGGGTCTGGAGACCCAGTACTTC.

The rearrangement uses TRBV11-3 and TRBJ1-6; 9 bases fit TRBD1. Germline trimming cut 5 bases from V and 3 bases from J; bases unmatched to any gene: 5. Germline values: CDR1 SGHNT, CDR2 YENEEA. The CDR3 runs to 16 residues. The CDR3 DNA sequence: TGTGCCAGCAGCCAGGGACAGGGATTCTATAATTCACCCCTCCACTTT. It translates to CASSQGQGFYNSPLHF.

J is TRBJ2-3 and V is TRBV2; D may be TRBD2 (6 bases). The length of the CDR3 is 13 residues. Germline V gives CDR1 SNHLY, CDR2 FYNNEI. The CDR3 loop is CATASGEADTQYF. The CDR3 DNA is TGTGCGACCGCGTCGGGGGAAGCAGATACGCAGTATTTT. Variable domain in full (rest from reference TRBV2 and TRBJ2-3): EPEVTQTPSHQVTQMGQEVILRCVPISNHLYFYWYRQILGQKVEFLVSFYNNEISEKSEIFDDQFSVERPDGSNFTLKIRSTKLEDSAMYFCATASGEADTQYFGPGTRLTVL.

The rearrangement links TRBV5-1 to TRBJ2-7, with D possibly being TRBD2 (7 bases). Trimming stripped 4 bases from V and 0 bases from J, with 14 bases between. Germline assignment: CDR1 SGHRS and CDR2 YFSETQ. The CDR3 spans 15 residues. CDR3 in DNA: TGCGCCAGCAGCGACCCGGGGGGCAGCTCCTACGAGCAGTACTTC. Protein: CASSDPGGSSYEQYF.

The chain combines TRBV19 with TRBJ1-3, with D possibly matching TRBD1 (5 bases). The length of the CDR3 is 14 residues. Trimming left V 5 bases short and J 1 base short, with 9 bases between. Germline assignment: CDR1 LNHDA and CDR2 SQIVND (reference sequence). DNA for the CDR3: TGTGCCAGTAGTTCAGGGCCTTCTGGAAACACCATATATTTT. Protein sequence: CASSSGPSGNTIYF.

In its sample, this clone was seen a few times. This chain links TRBV6-8 with TRBJ2-3; the match to TRBD2 covers 7 bases. This CDR3 is built from 17 residues. V trimming: 10 bases; J trimming: 0 bases; junction bases outside the gene matches: 16. From germline, CDR1 is MNHGY and CDR2 SAAAGT. CDR3 in amino acids: CATLAGRGPTSTDTQYF. In DNA form, the CDR3 reads TGTGCCACCCTTGCGGGGAGGGGACCTACTAGCACAGATACGCAGTATTTT.

This chain connects TRBV29-1 to TRBJ1-4; D uncertain. CDR1 SQVTM and CDR2 ANQGSEA come from the germline V gene. CDR3 length: 13 amino acids. The ends were cut back, 4 bases at V and 3 bases at J, with 9 bases in the middle. In nucleotides, the CDR3 is TGCAGCGTTGCAAAGGGAGCTAATGAAAAACTGTTTTTT. Protein: CSVAKGANEKLFF. The full variable domain, in which reference TRBV29-1 and TRBJ1-4 provide the parts outside the CDR3, is SAVISQKPSRDICQRGTSLTIQCQVDSQVTMMFWYRQQPGQSLTLIATANQGSEATYESGFVIDKFPISRPNLTFSTLTVSNMSPEDSSIYLCSVAKGANEKLFFGSGTQLSVL.

This clone was seen a few times. This rearrangement joins TRBV11-3 to TRBJ2-3; 8 positions agree with TRBD1. This CDR3 is 15 amino acids long. Losses at the gene ends were 5 bases for V and 3 bases for J; bases not matched to a gene: 7. Germline values: CDR1 SGHNT, CDR2 YENEEA. CDR3 DNA: TGTGCCAGCAGCCCTAACAGGGGGGCGACAGATACGCAGTATTTT. Its protein is CASSPNRGATDTQYF.

V gene TRBV25-1 combines with J gene TRBJ1-1, with 7 bases aligning to TRBD1. The CDR3 spans 14 residues. V trimming: 6 bases; J trimming: 5 bases; junction bases outside the gene matches: 9. Per the germline V gene, CDR1 is MGHDK and CDR2 is SYGVNS. As DNA, the CDR3 is TGTGCCAGCAGGGGGGAGGGGGCTCGGACTGAAGCTTTCTTT. Its translation is CASRGEGARTEAFF.

Judged by abundance, this clone is large. This chain joins TRBV25-1 and TRBJ1-2; possibly TRBD1 for D (5 bases). The CDR3 consists of 15 residues. The V gene's germline CDR1 is MGHDK and CDR2 SYGVNS. Trimming took off 4 bases at V and 2 bases at J, with 14 bases between the two ends. In DNA, the CDR3 is TGTGCCAGCAGTGGTTCGGTAGGGGTGAACTATGGCTACACCTTC. It encodes CASSGSVGVNYGYTF.

By its share, this clone is medium-sized. The chain uses TRBV6-8 and TRBJ2-3; maybe TRBD1 (6 bases). Germline CDR1 and CDR2: MNHGY and SAAAGT. The CDR3 covers 14 residues. Trimming took off 6 bases at V and 0 bases at J, with 10 bases between the two ends. The CDR3 loop reads CASRLQGSTDTQYF. The CDR3 DNA follows: TGTGCCAGCAGATTACAGGGAAGCACAGATACGCAGTATTTT.

The chain carries TRBV6-8 and TRBJ1-3; D unclear. This CDR3 has 13 residues. Germline V CDR1 and CDR2: MNHGY, SAAAGT. Trimming stripped 10 bases from V and 3 bases from J, with 13 bases between. The CDR3 DNA is TGTGCCACCTCCGGACTGAGTGGAAACACCATATATTTT. The encoded protein is CATSGLSGNTIYF.

The chain uses TRBV19 and TRBJ1-2; 9 bases align to TRBD1. V dropped 8 bases and J dropped 8; count of bases not matched to a gene: 9. CDR1 is LNHDA, CDR2 SQIVND, per germline (reference sequence). The CDR3 loop spans 13 amino acids. CDR3 DNA sequence: TGTGCCAGTGATTACGGGACAGGGTACGGCTACACCTTC. This encodes CASDYGTGYGYTF.

This clone showed up just a few times. This sequence joins TRBV19 and TRBJ1-3; a weak D match, TRBD1 (5 bases). The CDR3 is made up of 12 amino acids. Germline values: CDR1 LNHDA, CDR2 SQIVND (reference sequence). The V gene lost 3 bases and the J gene lost 5 bases, with 5 bases spanning the gap. The CDR3 loop is CASSMDRNTIYF. In DNA, the CDR3 is TGTGCCAGTAGTATGGACAGAAACACCATATATTTT.

This clone showed up just once. This rearrangement joins TRBV28 to TRBJ2-1, with a possible D match to TRBD2 (7 bases). From germline, CDR1 is MDHEN and CDR2 SYDVKM. There are 14 residues in the CDR3. With 7 bases removed from V and 4 bases from J, the gap between germline ends came to 14 bases. CDR3 in amino acids: CASTRRGRYNEQFF. CDR3 DNA sequence: TGTGCCAGCACCCGGCGGGGGCGTTACAATGAGCAGTTCTTC. Supplemented by reference TRBV28 and TRBJ2-1, the full variable domain reads DVKVTQSSRYLVKRTGEKVFLECVQDMDHENMFWYRQDPGLGLRLIYFSYDVKMKEKGDIPEGYSVSREKKERFSLILESASTNQTSMYLCASTRRGRYNEQFFGPGTRLTVL.

Here the CDR3 reads CASSPNQGGVGYEQYF. The CDR3 region has the DNA TGTGCCAGCAGCCCCAATCAGGGGGGTGTTGGGTACGAGCAGTACTTC. The V call is TRBV11-3, the J call TRBJ2-7; D is possibly TRBD1 (7 bases). V was pared by 5 bases and J by 4 bases, with 21 bases between. The CDR3 covers 16 residues. Germline V lookup: CDR1 SGHNT, CDR2 YENEEA.

This clone qualifies as medium-sized. The rearrangement uses TRBV10-3 and TRBJ2-3; tentative D call: TRBD1 (5 bases). Trimming took off 0 bases at V and 6 bases at J, with 16 bases between the two ends. Germline V CDR1 and CDR2: ENHRY, SYGVKD. This CDR3 spans 16 amino acids. The CDR3 loop reads CAISESMNRLRDTQYF. Here the CDR3 DNA reads TGTGCCATCAGTGAGTCGATGAACAGGCTAAGGGATACGCAGTATTTT.

This clone is medium-sized. CDR3 region: CASSLYGSGGNTEAFF. CDR3 DNA: TGTGCCAGCAGCTTGTACGGGTCCGGGGGGAACACTGAAGCTTTCTTT. The rearrangement uses TRBV11-3 and TRBJ1-1, with D possibly being TRBD1 (5 bases). Trimming took 3 bases from V and 1 from J, leaving 15 bases between them. The germline V gene encodes CDR1 SGHNT and CDR2 YENEEA. The CDR3 runs 16 residues.

V gene TRBV25-1 combines with J gene TRBJ2-2, with D tentatively TRBD2 (5 bases). CDR1 MGHDK and CDR2 SYGVNS come from the germline V gene. This CDR3 comprises 14 residues. V lost 3 bases to trimming and J lost 6 bases, with 11 bases between them. The CDR3 is CASSELEESGELFF. The DNA of the CDR3 is TGTGCCAGCAGTGAGTTGGAGGAATCCGGGGAGCTGTTTTTT.

The rearrangement joins TRBV18 to TRBJ2-2; D might be TRBD1 (5 bases). Germline V gene data show CDR1 as KGHSH and CDR2 as LQKENI. Trimming stripped 5 bases from V and 4 bases from J, with 14 bases between. CDR3 size: 15 residues. The CDR3 spells CASSDRQITTGELFF. DNA of the CDR3: TGTGCCAGCTCAGACAGACAGATTACCACCGGGGAGCTGTTTTTT.

This chain links TRBV10-2 with TRBJ2-1; D might be TRBD2 (6 bases). V shed 8 bases and J shed 4 bases, with 18 bases lying between them. The CDR3 is made up of 15 amino acids. Germline CDR1 reads WSHSY; CDR2 reads SAAADI. The CDR3 is CASGRAGSGYNEQFF. CDR3 DNA: TGCGCCAGCGGCCGGGCGGGATCGGGATACAATGAGCAGTTCTTC.

The rearrangement uses TRBV15 and TRBJ2-7; weak D call: TRBD1 (7 bases). The V end was cut by 1 base, the J end by 0 bases, with 13 bases between. CDR1 and CDR2 from the germline V gene are LNHNV and YYDKDF (reference sequence). This CDR3 is 16 amino acids long. This CDR3 reads CATSRARQGGSYEQYF. As DNA, the CDR3 is TGTGCCACCAGCAGAGCCAGACAGGGAGGCTCCTACGAGCAGTACTTC.

The chain carries TRBV11-3 and TRBJ1-2, with D possibly matching TRBD1 (6 bases). V shed 5 bases and J shed 6 bases, with 19 bases lying between them. The CDR3 sequence is 15 residues long. CDR1 and CDR2 from the germline V gene are SGHNT and YENEEA. CDR3 region: CASSPGGQGQHGYTF. CDR3 in DNA: TGTGCCAGCAGCCCTGGAGGGCAGGGACAACATGGCTACACCTTC.

The gene calls are TRBV29-1 and TRBJ2-1; 8 bases are a match to TRBD2. The V gene end was trimmed by 6 bases and the J gene end by 4 bases; junction bases not matched to a gene: 8. The CDR3 is made up of 14 amino acids. Germline V gene lookup returns CDR1 SQVTM and CDR2 ANQGSEA. The DNA for the CDR3 is TGCAGCGTCCGCAATAGCGGGGTGTACAATGAGCAGTTCTTC. Protein product: CSVRNSGVYNEQFF.

The chain joins TRBV11-3 to TRBJ2-5; TRBD2 matches at 11 bases. CDR1 and CDR2 (germline): SGHNT, YENEEA. J gave up 6 bases and V 1 base, and 10 bases lay outside the gene matches. This CDR3 comprises 17 residues. The CDR3, as DNA: TGTGCCAGCAGCTTAGTGGGACTAGCGGCGGGAGGGAAGACCCAGTACTTC. Translated, it gives CASSLVGLAAGGKTQYF. The variable domain in full, with the rest retrieved from reference TRBV11-3 and TRBJ2-5, is EAGVVQSPRYKIIEKKQPVAFWCNPISGHNTLYWYLQNLGQGPELLIRYENEEAVDDSQLPKDRFSAERLKGVDSTLKIQPAELGDSAVYLCASSLVGLAAGGKTQYFGPGTRLLVL.

This clone turned up a few times. CDR3 coding DNA: TGTGCCAGTAGTTACCAGGGTGGTTCACCCCTCCACTTT. Protein product: CASSYQGGSPLHF. V usage is TRBV19 and J usage is TRBJ1-6; D is possibly TRBD1 (5 bases). The V and J ends lost 5 bases and 9 bases respectively, with 11 bases between them. This CDR3 comprises 13 residues. Germline loops: CDR1 LNHDA, CDR2 SQIVND (reference sequence).

Judged by abundance, this clone is medium-sized (0.01 to 0.1%). CDR3 sequence reads: CASSLNDRVYGYTF. The CDR3 DNA is TGTGCCAGCAGCTTAAACGACAGGGTCTATGGCTACACCTTC. The V and J genes are TRBV11-3 and TRBJ1-2; 7 bases agree with TRBD1. CDR1 SGHNT and CDR2 YENEEA come from the germline V gene. V was clipped by 2 bases and J by 4 bases; unmatched bases: 4. The CDR3 loop spans 14 amino acids.